What follows are 24 T cell receptor beta chains derived from one specimen sequenced in a study of blood T cell repertoires in COVID-19. Clones were sequenced by immunoSEQ multiplex PCR, and TCRdb holds only the in-frame ones, with some missing. The sample carries approximately 170,000 clones, approximately 89% recorded once. Sequencing was performed on PBMCs or T cells enriched from blood (not recorded which). These receptor sequences come from a woman aged 18-29 years who had recovered from COVID-19.

J is TRBJ1-2 and V is TRBV4-1, with TRBD1 matching over 9 bases. Germline-derived CDR1 and CDR2 are MGHRA and YSYEKL. J lost 4 bases, V lost 5 bases, and 5 bases had no gene match. This CDR3 is 14 amino acids long. CDR3 protein: CASSAPGQGYGYTF. Written as DNA, the CDR3 is TGCGCCAGCAGCGCTCCGGGACAGGGCTATGGCTACACCTTC.

This clone was seen only once. The CDR3 region is CASRGGTSGQYEQYF. The CDR3 DNA sequence: TGTGCCAGCAGGGGCGGGACTAGCGGTCAGTACGAGCAGTACTTC. V is TRBV6-5 and J is TRBJ2-7, with 11 bases lining up with TRBD2. Germline V gives CDR1 MNHEY, CDR2 SVGAGI. The CDR3 contains 15 residues. V was clipped by 6 bases and J by 4 bases; unmatched bases: 8.

The gene calls are TRBV15 and TRBJ2-2, with TRBD1 identical over 7 bases. This CDR3 spans 13 amino acids. Germline CDR1 and CDR2: LNHNV and YYDKDF (reference sequence). After removal of 5 bases from V and 6 bases from J, the junction contained 3 bases not matched to a gene. Here the CDR3 DNA reads TGTGCCACCAGCCCCAGGGGGTCCGGGGAGCTGTTTTTT. Translating gives CATSPRGSGELFF. The full variable domain, with the rest looked up from reference TRBV15 and TRBJ2-2, is DAMVIQNPRYQVTQFGKPVTLSCSQTLNHNVMYWYQQKSSQAPKLLFHYYDKDFNNEADTPDNFQSRRPNTSFCFLDIRSPGLGDTAMYLCATSPRGSGELFFGEGSRLTVL.

The chain uses TRBV13 and TRBJ2-2; TRBD1 is a possible D gene (5 bases). Looked up from germline, CDR1 is PRHDT and CDR2 is FYEKMQ (reference sequence). This CDR3 spans 14 amino acids. The V gene lost 10 bases and the J gene lost 2 bases, with 14 bases spanning the gap. The CDR3 nucleotides are TGTGCCACGACCACAGGAATCAACACCGGGGAGCTGTTTTTT. Amino acids: CATTTGINTGELFF.

The chain links TRBV24-1 to TRBJ2-7; D is perhaps TRBD2 (6 bases). The V and J ends lost 3 bases and 0 bases respectively, with 8 bases between them. The CDR3 spans 14 residues. Germline values: CDR1 KGHDR, CDR2 SFDVKD. DNA for the CDR3: TGTGCCACCAGTGATCCGCGGGGCTCCTACGAGCAGTACTTC. This sequence encodes CATSDPRGSYEQYF.

The CDR3 sequence is CASSQDSPGTGRQKLFF. In DNA form, the CDR3 reads TGCGCCAGCAGCCAAGACTCCCCCGGGACAGGGAGGCAAAAACTGTTTTTT. The rearrangement joins TRBV4-3 to TRBJ1-4, with 9 bases that match TRBD1. This CDR3 is 17 amino acids long. Per the germline V gene, CDR1 is LGHNA and CDR2 is YSLEER. V shed 0 bases, J shed 9 bases, and the junction held 11 bases outside the gene matches.

V is TRBV6-5 and J is TRBJ1-2, with D possibly being TRBD1 (6 bases). CDR1 and CDR2 (germline): MNHEY, SVGAGI. The V end lost 5 bases, the J end lost 7 bases, and 17 bases lay between the germline ends. The CDR3 is 14 amino acids. In DNA, the CDR3 is TGTGCCAGCAGTCCCCGGACAGCCTCCCTTGGCTACACCTTC. Its translation is CASSPRTASLGYTF.

This clone has a handful of counts. The V call is TRBV19, the J call TRBJ2-1, with a tentative D call TRBD1 (5 bases). This CDR3 is 15 amino acids long. Germline V gives CDR1 LNHDA, CDR2 SQIVND (reference sequence). Trimming left V 7 bases short and J 1 base short, with 14 bases between. DNA for the CDR3: TGTGCCAGTACCAATCGACAGTTGTCCTACAATGAGCAGTTCTTC. It yields the protein CASTNRQLSYNEQFF.

The chain combines TRBV25-1 with TRBJ2-2; D is possibly TRBD2 (5 bases). CDR1 and CDR2 (germline): MGHDK, SYGVNS. The CDR3 is made up of 17 amino acids. The ends were cut back, 0 bases at V and 5 bases at J, with 16 bases in the middle. CDR3 amino acids: CASSEYRGPPETGELFF. The CDR3 DNA reads as TGTGCCAGCAGTGAATATAGAGGGCCACCGGAGACCGGGGAGCTGTTTTTT.

As DNA, the CDR3 is TGCGCCAGCAGTGGACAGGGAGAGGTAACCGGGGAGCTGTTTTTT. Amino acids: CASSGQGEVTGELFF. The J gene is TRBJ2-2, the V gene TRBV10-2; 7 nucleotides align to TRBD1. Germline loops: CDR1 WSHSY, CDR2 SAAADI. V was pared by 4 bases and J by 5 bases, with 7 bases of the junction left unmatched. This CDR3 is 15 amino acids long.

The DNA for the CDR3 is TGTGCCAGCAGCGGGCAACAAGGCCGACTTGAGCAGTTCTTC. The encoded protein is CASSGQQGRLEQFF. The gene calls are TRBV9 and TRBJ2-1; D is ambiguous. V lost 3 bases, J lost 9 bases, and 16 bases lay in between. The CDR3 is 14 residues long. Germline assignment: CDR1 SGDLS and CDR2 YYNGEE.

The J gene is TRBJ2-5, the V gene TRBV4-2; TRBD2 matches at 16 bases. CDR3 length: 18 amino acids. CDR1 and CDR2 (germline): LGHNA, YNFKEQ. Unmatched junction bases numbered 9, after V lost 3 bases and J lost 5 bases. In DNA form, the CDR3 reads TGTGCCAGCAGCCAGGGACTAGCGGGAGGGGGTAGTCGGGAGACCCAGTACTTC. This translates into CASSQGLAGGGSRETQYF.

This clone was counted once. The chain couples TRBV15 to TRBJ1-4; maybe TRBD1 (6 bases). Deletions cut 1 base from V and 0 bases from J, with 9 bases between. The CDR3 covers 16 residues. Germline V gene sequence: CDR1 LNHNV, CDR2 YYDKDF (reference sequence). Written as DNA, the CDR3 is TGTGCCACCAGCAGAGGACAGGTTGCAACTAATGAAAAACTGTTTTTT. Translating it yields CATSRGQVATNEKLFF.

J is TRBJ2-2 and V is TRBV4-3; D not certain. V was trimmed by 1 base and J by 1 base, leaving 22 bases between them. The CDR3 sequence is 20 residues long. Germline V gives CDR1 LGHNA, CDR2 YSLEER. The chain's CDR3 is CASSQGTPGLLRRNTGELFF. CDR3 coding DNA: TGCGCCAGCAGCCAAGGAACGCCCGGTTTGTTGCGGAGGAACACCGGGGAGCTGTTTTTT.

The chain joins TRBV5-1 to TRBJ2-1; TRBD2 matches at 10 bases. Trimming cost V 4 bases and J 4 bases; bases outside gene matches: 11. The CDR3 spans 17 residues. Germline V gene data show CDR1 as SGHRS and CDR2 as YFSETQ. CDR3: CASSQWGAGGTYNEQFF. CDR3 nucleotides: TGCGCCAGCAGCCAGTGGGGAGCGGGAGGGACTTACAATGAGCAGTTCTTC.

This clone turned up a few times. The chain uses TRBV5-4 and TRBJ1-1; 8 bases match TRBD1. This CDR3 has 18 amino acids. V lost 5 bases and J lost 4; bases outside the gene matches: 19. CDR1 is SGHNT, CDR2 YYREEE, per germline (reference sequence). CDR3 sequence (DNA): TGTGCCAGCAGTTCTGGACAGGGAAGGGCCATATTGGGCACTGAAGCTTTCTTT. This gives the protein CASSSGQGRAILGTEAFF.

The V call is TRBV5-5, the J call TRBJ1-1; no clear D gene. Germline assignment: CDR1 SGHKS and CDR2 YYEKEE (reference sequence). V was pared by 0 bases and J by 0 bases, with 3 bases between. The CDR3 length is 13 residues. The CDR3 DNA reads as TGTGCCAGCAGCTTGGCAGTGAACACTGAAGCTTTCTTT. Its protein is CASSLAVNTEAFF.

The V and J genes are TRBV5-1 and TRBJ2-1; D unresolved. Trimming took 0 bases from V and 7 from J, leaving 8 bases between them. Germline CDR1 SGHRS, CDR2 YFSETQ. The CDR3 sequence is 13 residues long. CDR3 in amino acids: CASSLAGSNEQFF. CDR3 DNA: TGCGCCAGCAGCTTGGCCGGGTCTAATGAGCAGTTCTTC.

This rearrangement joins TRBV5-8 to TRBJ1-2, with D tentatively TRBD1 (6 bases). Germline V gene lookup returns CDR1 SGHTS and CDR2 YDEGEE. This CDR3 region has 16 residues. Trimming cost V 4 bases and J 1 base, with 17 bases left between them. Here the CDR3 DNA reads TGTGCCAGCAGCAGAGATCTGGGACAACTTAACTATGGCTACACCTTC. Its translation is CASSRDLGQLNYGYTF.

This chain joins TRBV28 and TRBJ2-1; D possibly corresponds to TRBD2 (5 bases). The germline CDR1 and CDR2 sequences are MDHEN and SYDVKM. The CDR3 runs 15 residues. The V end lost 6 bases, the J end lost 7 bases, and 19 bases lay between the germline ends. The DNA of the CDR3 is TGTGCCAGCAGCTCGCTTCGGAGGAGCCGAAATGAGCAGTTCTTC. Amino acids: CASSSLRRSRNEQFF.

This clone was seen a single time. The chain uses TRBV28 and TRBJ2-7; 7 bases agree with TRBD1. V was pared by 5 bases and J by 3 bases, with 13 bases of the junction left unmatched. This CDR3 has 16 residues. Germline CDR1 reads MDHEN; CDR2 reads SYDVKM. As DNA, the CDR3 is TGTGCCAGCAGTATCCTATACCGGGACAGCGTCTACGAGCAGTACTTC. This encodes CASSILYRDSVYEQYF. The full variable domain, in which reference TRBV28 and TRBJ2-7 provide the parts outside the CDR3, is DVKVTQSSRYLVKRTGEKVFLECVQDMDHENMFWYRQDPGLGLRLIYFSYDVKMKEKGDIPEGYSVSREKKERFSLILESASTNQTSMYLCASSILYRDSVYEQYFGPGTRLTVT.

The CDR3 sequence: CASSSISGRLDEQFF. CDR3 bases: TGTGCCAGCAGCTCGATTAGCGGGAGGTTAGATGAGCAGTTCTTC. The rearrangement uses TRBV7-9 and TRBJ2-1; TRBD2 aligns across 10 bases. Germline V gene sequence: CDR1 SEHNR, CDR2 FQNEAQ (reference sequence). This CDR3 is 15 amino acids long. With 4 bases clipped from V and 8 bases from J, the junction kept 8 bases outside the gene matches. Supplemented by reference TRBV7-9 and TRBJ2-1, the full variable domain reads DTGVSQNPRHKITKRGQNVTFRCDPISEHNRLYWYRQTLGQGPEFLTYFQNEAQLEKSRLLSDRFSAERPKGSFSTLEIQRTEQGDSAMYLCASSSISGRLDEQFFGPGTRLTVL.

The chain carries TRBV30 and TRBJ2-1; 15 positions match TRBD2. The CDR3 sequence is 15 residues long. Germline V gene data show CDR1 as GTSNPN and CDR2 as SVGIG (reference sequence). The J segment lost 8 bases and the V segment lost 4 bases, leaving 6 bases of the junction unmatched. In DNA, the CDR3 is TGTGCCTGGACCATTGGACTAGCGGGAGGGGATGAGCAGTTCTTC. This codes for CAWTIGLAGGDEQFF.

This chain uses TRBV7-2 with TRBJ1-6; 7 bases agree with TRBD1. From germline, CDR1 is SGHTA and CDR2 FQGNSA. The CDR3 covers 17 residues. Germline trimming cut 5 bases from V and 9 bases from J; bases unmatched to any gene: 16. The CDR3 DNA follows: TGTGCCAGCAGCAACCCGATGCGGACAGGTTTAAGTTCACCCCTCCACTTT. It specifies CASSNPMRTGLSSPLHF.